This T cell receptor beta chain was sequenced for a study of OX40 agonist ivuxolimab in advanced cancers. Clones were read by immunoSEQ multiplex PCR, and TCRdb kept only the in-frame ones, dropping some. The sample lists 81,000 or so clones; 85% to 95% were seen once. The CDR3 spans 14 residues. Germline CDR1 is ENHRY and CDR2 is SYGVKD. Trimming cost V 3 bases and J 6 bases, with 12 bases left between them. Patients were ruled out by autoimmune disease history or systemic immunosuppression. Study results and caveats: The antigens recognized by the expanded peripheral T cells, that is their antigen specificity, were not determined.

On this clone: Antigen unknown.

The V and J genes are TRBV10-3 and TRBJ1-5; maybe TRBD1 (6 bases). Sequences were derived from CD4+ or CD8+ T cells sorted from blood, sampled in a trial of the OX40 agonist ivuxolimab. The source of this sequence is an adult with an advanced solid tumor such as melanoma, head and neck, liver or kidney cancer. CDR3 coding DNA: TGTGCCATCAGTGATAGGCAGGGGTTTCAGCCCCAGCATTTT. Amino acids: CAISDRQGFQPQHF.